The present T cell receptor beta chain was sequenced within a study of cytomegalovirus exposure and HLA in healthy donors. Study-wide results and caveats: Subsequent analysis found a tendency for first-cohort TCR clusters to co-occur within the approximately 130 validation repertoires. Cytomegalovirus-associated status was assigned to approximately 160 TCR beta chains. The classifier was said to identify cytomegalovirus status with high specificity and sensitivity.

This table comes from immunoSEQ multiplex PCR, and its TCRdb copy is limited to in-frame clones, with some not included. The table records some 110,000 clones, 94% of them present only once. A note on this clone: The antigen remains undetermined. This specimen includes other DNA sequences encoding the same CDR3.

While the first cohort had 500 to 700 subjects, the donors belonged to the separate validation cohort of about 120 subjects. The source of this sequence is a woman aged 18-30 years in good health and CMV-seronegative. Sequenced input: PBMCs.

The CDR3 DNA is TGTGCCAGCAGTCCCCACTCTGGAAACACCATATATTTT. It specifies CASSPHSGNTIYF. The chain carries TRBV6-5 and TRBJ1-3; D gene ambiguous. Trimming removed 5 bases from V and 0 bases from J, with 5 bases in between. Per the germline V gene, CDR1 is MNHEY and CDR2 is SVGAGI. The CDR3 has 13 residues.